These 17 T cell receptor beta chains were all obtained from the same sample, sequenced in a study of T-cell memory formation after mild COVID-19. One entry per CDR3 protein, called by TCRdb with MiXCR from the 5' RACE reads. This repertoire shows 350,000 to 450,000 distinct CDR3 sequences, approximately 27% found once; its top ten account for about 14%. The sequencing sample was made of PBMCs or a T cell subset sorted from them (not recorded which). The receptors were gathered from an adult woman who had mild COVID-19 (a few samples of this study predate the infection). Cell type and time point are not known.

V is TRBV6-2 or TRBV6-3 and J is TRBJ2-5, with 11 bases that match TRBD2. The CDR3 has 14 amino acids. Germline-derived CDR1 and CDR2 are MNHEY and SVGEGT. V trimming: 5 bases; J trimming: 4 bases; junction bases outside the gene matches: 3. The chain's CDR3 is CASSDGTSGETQYF. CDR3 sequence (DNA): TGTGCCAGCAGTGACGGGACTAGCGGAGAGACCCAGTACTTC.

CDR3 sequence (DNA): TGCAGTGCTAGAAGGGACAGGGTTGGGGAGACCCAGTACTTC. Protein product: CSARRDRVGETQYF. This chain joins TRBV20-1 and TRBJ2-5; 9 bases fit TRBD1. The V segment lost 2 bases and the J segment 5 bases; nucleotides outside the gene matches: 6. Per germline, CDR1 DFQATT and CDR2 SNEGSKA (reference sequence). The CDR3 loop spans 14 amino acids.

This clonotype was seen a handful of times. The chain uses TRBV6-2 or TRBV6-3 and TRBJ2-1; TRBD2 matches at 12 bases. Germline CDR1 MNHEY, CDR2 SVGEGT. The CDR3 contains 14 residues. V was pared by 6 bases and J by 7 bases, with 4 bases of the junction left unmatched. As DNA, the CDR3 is TGTGCCAGCAGGACTAGCGGGAGCACGAATGAGCAGTTCTTC. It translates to CASRTSGSTNEQFF.

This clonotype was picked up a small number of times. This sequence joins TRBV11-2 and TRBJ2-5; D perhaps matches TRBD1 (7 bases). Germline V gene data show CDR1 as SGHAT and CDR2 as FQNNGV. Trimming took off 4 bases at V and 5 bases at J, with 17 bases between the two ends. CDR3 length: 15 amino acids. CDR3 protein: CASSSRPGGMETQYF. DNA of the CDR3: TGTGCCAGCAGCTCCAGGCCAGGGGGGATGGAGACCCAGTACTTC.

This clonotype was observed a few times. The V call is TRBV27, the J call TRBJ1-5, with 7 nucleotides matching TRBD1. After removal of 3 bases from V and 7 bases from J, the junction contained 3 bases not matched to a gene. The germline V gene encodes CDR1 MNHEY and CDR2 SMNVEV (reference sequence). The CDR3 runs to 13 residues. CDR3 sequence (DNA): TGTGCCAGCAGTTTCAGGGGGGGACAGCCCCAGCATTTT. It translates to CASSFRGGQPQHF.

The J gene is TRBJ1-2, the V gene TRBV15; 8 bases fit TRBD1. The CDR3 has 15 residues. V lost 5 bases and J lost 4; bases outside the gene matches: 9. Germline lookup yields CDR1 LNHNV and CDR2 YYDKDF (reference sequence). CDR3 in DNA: TGTGCCACCAGCGGGACAGGTGATAGACCCTATGGCTACACCTTC. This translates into CATSGTGDRPYGYTF.

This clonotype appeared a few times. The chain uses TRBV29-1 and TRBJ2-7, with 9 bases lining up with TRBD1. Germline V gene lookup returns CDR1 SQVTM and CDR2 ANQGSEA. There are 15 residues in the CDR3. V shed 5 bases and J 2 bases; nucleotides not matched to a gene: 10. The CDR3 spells CSVNAWTGAPYEQYF. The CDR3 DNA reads TGCAGCGTTAACGCTTGGACAGGGGCCCCCTACGAGCAGTACTTC.

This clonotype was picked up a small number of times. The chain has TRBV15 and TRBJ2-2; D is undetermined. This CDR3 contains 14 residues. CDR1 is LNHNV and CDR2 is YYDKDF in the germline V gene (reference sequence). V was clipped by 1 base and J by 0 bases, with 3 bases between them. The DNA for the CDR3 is TGTGCCACCAGCAGAGGACCGAACACCGGGGAGCTGTTTTTT. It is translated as CATSRGPNTGELFF.

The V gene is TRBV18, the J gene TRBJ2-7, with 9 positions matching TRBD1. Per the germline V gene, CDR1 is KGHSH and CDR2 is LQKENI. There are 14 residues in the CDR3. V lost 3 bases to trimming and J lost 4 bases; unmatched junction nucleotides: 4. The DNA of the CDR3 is TGTGCCAGCTCACCGCTGGGACAGGGTTACGAGCAGTACTTC. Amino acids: CASSPLGQGYEQYF.

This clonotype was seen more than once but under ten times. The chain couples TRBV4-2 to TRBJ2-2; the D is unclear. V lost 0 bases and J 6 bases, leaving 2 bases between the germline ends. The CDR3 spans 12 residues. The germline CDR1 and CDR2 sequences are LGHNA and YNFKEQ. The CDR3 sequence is CASSQDSGELFF. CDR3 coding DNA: TGTGCCAGCAGCCAAGACTCCGGGGAGCTGTTTTTT.

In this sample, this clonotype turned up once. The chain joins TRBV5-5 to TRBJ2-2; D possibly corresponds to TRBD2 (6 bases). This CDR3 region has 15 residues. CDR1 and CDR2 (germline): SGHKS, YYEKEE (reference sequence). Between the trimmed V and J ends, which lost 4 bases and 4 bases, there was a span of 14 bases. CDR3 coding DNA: TGTGCCAGCAGCCACCCGGCTAGCGCCACCGGGGAGCTGTTTTTT. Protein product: CASSHPASATGELFF.

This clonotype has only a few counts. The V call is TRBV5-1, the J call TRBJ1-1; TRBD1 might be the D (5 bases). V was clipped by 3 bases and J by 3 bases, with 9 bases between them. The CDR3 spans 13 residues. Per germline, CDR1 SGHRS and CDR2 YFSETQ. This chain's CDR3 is CASSWGSDTEAFF. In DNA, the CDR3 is TGCGCCAGCAGCTGGGGGTCCGACACTGAAGCTTTCTTT.

The CDR3 spells CASRLTGNTEAFF. CDR3 nucleotides: TGTGCCAGCAGGCTGACAGGGAACACTGAAGCTTTCTTT. The chain carries TRBV6-5 and TRBJ1-1; D might be TRBD1 (6 bases). CDR1 MNHEY and CDR2 SVGAGI come from the germline V gene. V was cut by 6 bases and J by 1 base, with 9 bases left in between. This CDR3 region has 13 residues.

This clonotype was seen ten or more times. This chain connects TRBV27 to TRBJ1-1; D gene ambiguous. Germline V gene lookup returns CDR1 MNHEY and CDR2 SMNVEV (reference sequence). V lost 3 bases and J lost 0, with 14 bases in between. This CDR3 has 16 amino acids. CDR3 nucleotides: TGTGCCAGCAGTTTGAAAGGTTTGCGCATGAACACTGAAGCTTTCTTT. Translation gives CASSLKGLRMNTEAFF.

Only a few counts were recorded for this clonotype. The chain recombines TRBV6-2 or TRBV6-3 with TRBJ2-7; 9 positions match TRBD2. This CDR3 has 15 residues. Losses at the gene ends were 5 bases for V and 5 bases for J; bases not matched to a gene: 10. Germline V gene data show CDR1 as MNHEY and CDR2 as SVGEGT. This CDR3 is CASSGLASQLDEQYF. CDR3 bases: TGTGCCAGCAGTGGACTAGCGTCTCAATTGGACGAGCAGTACTTC.

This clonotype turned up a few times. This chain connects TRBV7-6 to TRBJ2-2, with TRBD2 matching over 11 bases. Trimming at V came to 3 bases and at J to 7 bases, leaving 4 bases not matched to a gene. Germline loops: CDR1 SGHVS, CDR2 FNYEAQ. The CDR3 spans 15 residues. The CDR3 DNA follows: TGTGCCAGCAGCTTGACTAGCGGGATGGGCGGGGAGCTGTTTTTT. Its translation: CASSLTSGMGGELFF.

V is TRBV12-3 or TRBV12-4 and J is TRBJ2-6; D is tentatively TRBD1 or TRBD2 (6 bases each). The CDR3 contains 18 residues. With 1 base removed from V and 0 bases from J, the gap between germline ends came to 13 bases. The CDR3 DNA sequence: TGTGCCAGCAGTTTAGGCGGGACACTTAGCTCTGGGGCCAACGTCCTGACTTTC. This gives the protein CASSLGGTLSSGANVLTF.